This T cell receptor beta chain was documented in a study of blood T cells in healthy people across ages. It was with a sample-barcoded 5' primer and a J-beta primer mix that a second PCR of roughly 7 to 12 cycles was run. TCRdb reprocessed the 5' RACE reads with MiXCR, giving one entry per CDR3 protein. The sample lists approximately 400,000 distinct CDR3 sequences; approximately 51% were seen once. Total RNA extraction produced at least 6 micrograms (per sample) for the study. Findings and caveats of the study: A conclusive naive versus antigen-experienced comparison was prevented by the unsorted PBMCs. In older individuals, TCR beta diversity per million T cells was lower, falling roughly linearly with age.

Points on this clonotype: Its antigen is not known.

Germline CDR1 is SGHTA and CDR2 is FQGNSA. The CDR3 sequence is 14 residues long. The origin of this receptor is a man between 60 and 70 years old in good health. The material sequenced was blood. This chain joins TRBV7-2 and TRBJ2-4, with D possibly matching TRBD1 (6 bases). The J call is in doubt because the DNA end fits TRBJ2-7 better. The CDR3 DNA sequence: TGTGCCAGCAGCTCAGCACCAGGGGCCCACGAGCAGTACTTC. Amino acids: CASSSAPGAHEQYF.